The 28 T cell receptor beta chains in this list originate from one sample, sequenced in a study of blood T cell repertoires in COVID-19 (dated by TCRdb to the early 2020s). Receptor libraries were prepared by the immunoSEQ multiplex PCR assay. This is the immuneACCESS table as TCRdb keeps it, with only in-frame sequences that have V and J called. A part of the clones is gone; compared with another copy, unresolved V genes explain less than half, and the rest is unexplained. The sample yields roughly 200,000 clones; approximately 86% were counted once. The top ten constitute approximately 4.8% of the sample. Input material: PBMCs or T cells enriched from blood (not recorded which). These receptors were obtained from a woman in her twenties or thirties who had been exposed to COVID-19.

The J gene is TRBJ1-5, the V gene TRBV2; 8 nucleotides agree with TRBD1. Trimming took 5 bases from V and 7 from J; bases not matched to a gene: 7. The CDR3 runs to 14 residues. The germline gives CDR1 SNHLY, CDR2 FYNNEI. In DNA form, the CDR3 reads TGTGCCAGCAGTTACGGACAGGGAATCCAGCCCCAGCATTTT. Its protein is CASSYGQGIQPQHF.

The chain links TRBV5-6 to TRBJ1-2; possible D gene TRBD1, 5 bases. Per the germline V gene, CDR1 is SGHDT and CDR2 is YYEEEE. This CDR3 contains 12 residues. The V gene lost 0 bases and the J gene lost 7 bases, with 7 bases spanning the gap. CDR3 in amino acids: CASSLVGAGYTF. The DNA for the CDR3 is TGTGCCAGCAGCTTGGTTGGGGCTGGCTACACCTTC.

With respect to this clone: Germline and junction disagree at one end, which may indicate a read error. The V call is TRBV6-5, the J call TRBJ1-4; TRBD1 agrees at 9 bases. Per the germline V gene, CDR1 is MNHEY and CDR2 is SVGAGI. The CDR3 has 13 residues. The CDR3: CASSYGSTGGLVF. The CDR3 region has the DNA TGTGCCAGCAGTTACGGGTCGACAGGGGGTTTGGTTTTT.

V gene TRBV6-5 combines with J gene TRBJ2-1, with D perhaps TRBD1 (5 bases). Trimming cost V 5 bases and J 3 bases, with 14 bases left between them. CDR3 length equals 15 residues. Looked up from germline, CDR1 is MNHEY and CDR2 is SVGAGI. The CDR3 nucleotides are TGTGCCAGCAGTCCTGACAGACTTAACTACAATGAGCAGTTCTTC. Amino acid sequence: CASSPDRLNYNEQFF.

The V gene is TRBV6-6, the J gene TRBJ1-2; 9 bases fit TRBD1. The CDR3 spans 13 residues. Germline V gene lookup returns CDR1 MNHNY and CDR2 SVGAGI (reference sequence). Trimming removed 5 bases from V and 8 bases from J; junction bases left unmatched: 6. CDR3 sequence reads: CASSRRDREGYTF. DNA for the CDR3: TGTGCCAGCAGTCGCCGGGACAGGGAGGGCTACACCTTC.

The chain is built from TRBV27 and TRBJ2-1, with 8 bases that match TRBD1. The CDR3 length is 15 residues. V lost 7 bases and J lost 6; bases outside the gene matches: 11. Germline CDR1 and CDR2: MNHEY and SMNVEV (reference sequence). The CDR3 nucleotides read TGTGCCAGCAATTCAGGGGGCGCGATGGGCAATGAGCAGTTCTTC. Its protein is CASNSGGAMGNEQFF.

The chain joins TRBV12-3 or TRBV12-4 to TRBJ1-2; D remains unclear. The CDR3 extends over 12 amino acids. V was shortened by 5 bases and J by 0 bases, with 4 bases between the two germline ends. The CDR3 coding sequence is TGTGCCAGCAGTACAGCTAACTATGGCTACACCTTC. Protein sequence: CASSTANYGYTF.

The CDR3 spells CATSRDRQGNTIYF. The DNA for the CDR3 is TGTGCCACCAGCAGAGATCGGCAGGGGAACACCATATATTTT. The V call is TRBV15, the J call TRBJ1-3; tentatively, D is TRBD1 (6 bases). Germline-derived CDR1 and CDR2 are LNHNV and YYDKDF (reference sequence). Trimming pared 0 bases from V and 7 bases from J, leaving 10 bases between. The CDR3 has 14 residues.

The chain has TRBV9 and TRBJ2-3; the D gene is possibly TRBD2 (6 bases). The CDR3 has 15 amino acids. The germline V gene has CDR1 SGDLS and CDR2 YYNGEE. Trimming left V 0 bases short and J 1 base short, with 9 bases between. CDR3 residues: CASSVGGVGTDTQYF. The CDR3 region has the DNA TGTGCCAGCAGCGTAGGGGGGGTTGGCACAGATACGCAGTATTTT.

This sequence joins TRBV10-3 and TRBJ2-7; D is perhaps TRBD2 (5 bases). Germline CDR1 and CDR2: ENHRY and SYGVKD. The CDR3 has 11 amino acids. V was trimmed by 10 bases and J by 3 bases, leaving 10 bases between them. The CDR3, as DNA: TGTGCCACCGGACGGGACTACGAGCAGTACTTC. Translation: CATGRDYEQYF.

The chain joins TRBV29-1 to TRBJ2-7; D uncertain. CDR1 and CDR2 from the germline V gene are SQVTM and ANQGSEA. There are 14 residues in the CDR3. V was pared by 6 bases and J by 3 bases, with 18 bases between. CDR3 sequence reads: CSVILVPVDYEQYF. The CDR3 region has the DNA TGCAGCGTCATCTTGGTCCCGGTAGACTACGAGCAGTACTTC.

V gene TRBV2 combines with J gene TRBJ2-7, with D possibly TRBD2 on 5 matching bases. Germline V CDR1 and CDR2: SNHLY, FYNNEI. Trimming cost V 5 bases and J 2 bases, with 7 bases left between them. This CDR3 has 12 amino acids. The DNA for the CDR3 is TGTGCCAGCAGTCGGGAAACCTACGAGCAGTACTTC. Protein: CASSRETYEQYF. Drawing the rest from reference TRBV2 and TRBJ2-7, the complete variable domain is EPEVTQTPSHQVTQMGQEVILRCVPISNHLYFYWYRQILGQKVEFLVSFYNNEISEKSEIFDDQFSVERPDGSNFTLKIRSTKLEDSAMYFCASSRETYEQYFGPGTRLTVT.

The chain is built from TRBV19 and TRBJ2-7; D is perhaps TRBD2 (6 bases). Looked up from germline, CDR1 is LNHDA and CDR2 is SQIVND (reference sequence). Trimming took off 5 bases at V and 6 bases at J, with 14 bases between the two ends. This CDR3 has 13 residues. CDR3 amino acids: CASSGGMFGEQYF. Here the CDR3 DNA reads TGTGCCAGTAGTGGCGGGATGTTCGGCGAGCAGTACTTC.

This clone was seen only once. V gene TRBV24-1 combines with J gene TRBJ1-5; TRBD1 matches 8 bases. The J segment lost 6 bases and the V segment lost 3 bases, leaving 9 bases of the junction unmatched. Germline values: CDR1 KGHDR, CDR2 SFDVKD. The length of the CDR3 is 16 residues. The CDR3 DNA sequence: TGTGCCACCAGTGATCCCGGACAGGGCGGAATTCAGCCCCAGCATTTT. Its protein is CATSDPGQGGIQPQHF.

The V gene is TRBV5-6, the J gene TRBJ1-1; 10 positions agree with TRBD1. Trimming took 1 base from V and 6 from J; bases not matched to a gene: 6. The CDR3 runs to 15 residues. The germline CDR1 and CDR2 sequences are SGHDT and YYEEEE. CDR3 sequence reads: CASSLMGQGYPEAFF. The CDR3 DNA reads TGTGCCAGCAGCTTGATGGGACAGGGGTACCCTGAAGCTTTCTTT. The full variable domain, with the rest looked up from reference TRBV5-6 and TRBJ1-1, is DAGVTQSPTHLIKTRGQQVTLRCSPKSGHDTVSWYQQALGQGPQFIFQYYEEEERQRGNFPDRFSGHQFPNYSSELNVNALLLGDSALYLCASSLMGQGYPEAFFGQGTRLTVV.

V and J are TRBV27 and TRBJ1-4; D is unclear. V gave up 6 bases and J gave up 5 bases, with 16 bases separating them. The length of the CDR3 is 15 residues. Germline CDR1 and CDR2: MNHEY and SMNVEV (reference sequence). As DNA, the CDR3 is TGTGCCAGCAGGGCGGTCGGGGATGTAAATGAAAAACTGTTTTTT. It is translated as CASRAVGDVNEKLFF. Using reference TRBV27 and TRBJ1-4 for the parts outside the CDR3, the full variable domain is EAQVTQNPRYLITVTGKKLTVTCSQNMNHEYMSWYRQDPGLGLRQIYYSMNVEVTDKGDVPEGYKVSRKEKRNFPLILESPSPNQTSLYFCASRAVGDVNEKLFFGSGTQLSVL.

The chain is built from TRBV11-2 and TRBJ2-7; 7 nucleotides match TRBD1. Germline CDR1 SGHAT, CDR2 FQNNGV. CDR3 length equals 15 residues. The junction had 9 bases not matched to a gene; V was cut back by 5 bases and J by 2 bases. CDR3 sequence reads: CASSPDRVLTYEQYF. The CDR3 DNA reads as TGTGCCAGCAGCCCTGACAGGGTCCTAACCTACGAGCAGTACTTC.

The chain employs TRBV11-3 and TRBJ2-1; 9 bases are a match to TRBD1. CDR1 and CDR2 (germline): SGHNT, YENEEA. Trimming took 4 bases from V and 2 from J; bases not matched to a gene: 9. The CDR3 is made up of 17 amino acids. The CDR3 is CASSSPQGASTYNEQFF. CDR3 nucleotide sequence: TGTGCCAGCAGCTCTCCACAGGGGGCGTCCACCTACAATGAGCAGTTCTTC.

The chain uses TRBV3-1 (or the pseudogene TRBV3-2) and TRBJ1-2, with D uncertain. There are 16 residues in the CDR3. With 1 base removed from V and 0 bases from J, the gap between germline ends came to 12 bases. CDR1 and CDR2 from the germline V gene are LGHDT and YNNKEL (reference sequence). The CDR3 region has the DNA TGTGCCAGCAGCCAAGGATGGGCCTTGGCTAACTATGGCTACACCTTC. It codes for CASSQGWALANYGYTF.

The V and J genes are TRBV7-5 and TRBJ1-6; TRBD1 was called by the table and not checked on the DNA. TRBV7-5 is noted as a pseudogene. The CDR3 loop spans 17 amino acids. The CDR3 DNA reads TGTGCCAGAAGCCAAGGACAGTATGGGCCCTATAATTCACCCCTCCACTTT. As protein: CARSQGQYGPYNSPLHF.

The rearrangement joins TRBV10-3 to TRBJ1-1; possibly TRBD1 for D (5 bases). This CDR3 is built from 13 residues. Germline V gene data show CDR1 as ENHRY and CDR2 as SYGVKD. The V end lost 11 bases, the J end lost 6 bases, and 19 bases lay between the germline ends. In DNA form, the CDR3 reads TGTGCCGCGAAAGACAGCCTTGTCGCTGAAGCTTTCTTT. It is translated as CAAKDSLVAEAFF.

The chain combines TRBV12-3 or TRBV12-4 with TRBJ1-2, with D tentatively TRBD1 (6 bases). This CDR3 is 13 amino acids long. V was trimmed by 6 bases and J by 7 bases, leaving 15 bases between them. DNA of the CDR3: TGTGCCAGCAGACAGGGCGTTCGAGCTGGCTACACCTTC. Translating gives CASRQGVRAGYTF.

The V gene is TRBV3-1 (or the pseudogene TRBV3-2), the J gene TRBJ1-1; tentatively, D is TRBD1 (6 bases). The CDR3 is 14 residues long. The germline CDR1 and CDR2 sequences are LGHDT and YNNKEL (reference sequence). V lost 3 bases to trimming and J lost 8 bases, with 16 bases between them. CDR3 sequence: CASSQEGGSPEAFF. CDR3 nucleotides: TGTGCCAGCAGCCAGGAAGGGGGTTCTCCCGAAGCTTTCTTT.

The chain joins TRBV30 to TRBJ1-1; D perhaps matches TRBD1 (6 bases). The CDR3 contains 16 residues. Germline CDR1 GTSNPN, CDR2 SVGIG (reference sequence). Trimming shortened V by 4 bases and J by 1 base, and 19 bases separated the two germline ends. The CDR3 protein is CAWTLPRGRGNTEAFF. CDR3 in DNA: TGTGCCTGGACCCTTCCGAGGGGCAGGGGGAACACTGAAGCTTTCTTT.

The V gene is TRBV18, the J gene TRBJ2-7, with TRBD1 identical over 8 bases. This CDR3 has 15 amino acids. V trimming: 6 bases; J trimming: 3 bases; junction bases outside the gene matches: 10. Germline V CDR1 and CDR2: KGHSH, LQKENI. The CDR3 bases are TGTGCCAGCTCCCCTACTTCAGGGGGCGTCTACGAGCAGTACTTC. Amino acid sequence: CASSPTSGGVYEQYF.

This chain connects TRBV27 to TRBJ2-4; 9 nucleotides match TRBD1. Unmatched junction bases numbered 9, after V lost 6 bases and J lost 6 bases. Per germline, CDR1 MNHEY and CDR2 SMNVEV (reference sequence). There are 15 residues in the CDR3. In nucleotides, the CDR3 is TGTGCCAGCAGGCCGGCACAGGGGGCCGGAAACATTCAGTACTTC. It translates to CASRPAQGAGNIQYF.

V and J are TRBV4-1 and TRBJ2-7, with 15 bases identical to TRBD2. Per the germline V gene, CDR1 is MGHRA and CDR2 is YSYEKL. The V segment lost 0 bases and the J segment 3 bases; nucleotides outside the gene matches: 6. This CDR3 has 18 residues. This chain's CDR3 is CASSQDRGLAGGYYEQYF. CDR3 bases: TGCGCCAGCAGCCAAGATAGGGGACTAGCGGGGGGTTACTACGAGCAGTACTTC.

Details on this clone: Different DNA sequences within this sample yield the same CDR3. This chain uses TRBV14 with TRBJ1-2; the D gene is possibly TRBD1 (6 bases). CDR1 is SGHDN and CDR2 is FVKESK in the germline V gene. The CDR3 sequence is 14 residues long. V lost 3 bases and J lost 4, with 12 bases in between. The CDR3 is CASSHRDTLYGYTF. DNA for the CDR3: TGTGCCAGCAGCCATCGGGACACCCTCTATGGCTACACCTTC.